A single sample is the source of the 3 T cell receptor beta chains below, sequenced in a study of blood T cell repertoires in COVID-19. Clones were read by immunoSEQ multiplex PCR, and TCRdb kept only the in-frame ones, dropping some. The repertoire holds around 220,000 clones, with 85% to 90% as singletons. The specimen sequenced was PBMCs or T cells enriched from blood (not recorded which). Receptors were obtained from a man younger than 40 who had been exposed to COVID-19.

This clone was seen a few times. The J gene is TRBJ2-3, the V gene TRBV6-4; TRBD2 is a possible D gene (5 bases). Trimming pared 4 bases from V and 0 bases from J, leaving 11 bases between. Germline V CDR1 and CDR2: MRHNA, SNTAGT. The CDR3 is 15 amino acids. CDR3 residues: CASSAGGSSTDTQYF. The DNA for the CDR3 is TGTGCCAGCAGTGCCGGAGGATCTAGCACAGATACGCAGTATTTT.

This clone was detected many times. This chain joins TRBV5-1 and TRBJ1-5, with TRBD1 as a possible D gene (5 bases). Trimming pared 0 bases from V and 5 bases from J, leaving 9 bases between. The CDR3 runs to 14 residues. Germline CDR1 is SGHRS and CDR2 is YFSETQ. CDR3 amino acids: CASSLAGGDQPQHF. The CDR3 nucleotides read TGCGCCAGCAGCTTGGCCGGGGGAGATCAGCCCCAGCATTTT.

The V call is TRBV3-1 (or the pseudogene TRBV3-2), the J call TRBJ2-2; TRBD1 is a possible D gene (6 bases). The V and J ends lost 0 bases and 1 base respectively, with 24 bases between them. Germline CDR1 is LGHDT and CDR2 is YNNKEL (reference sequence). The CDR3 consists of 21 residues. The CDR3 is CASSQDWYGDLGTLNTGELFF. The CDR3 region has the DNA TGTGCCAGCAGCCAAGATTGGTACGGAGATCTCGGGACATTGAACACCGGGGAGCTGTTTTTT.